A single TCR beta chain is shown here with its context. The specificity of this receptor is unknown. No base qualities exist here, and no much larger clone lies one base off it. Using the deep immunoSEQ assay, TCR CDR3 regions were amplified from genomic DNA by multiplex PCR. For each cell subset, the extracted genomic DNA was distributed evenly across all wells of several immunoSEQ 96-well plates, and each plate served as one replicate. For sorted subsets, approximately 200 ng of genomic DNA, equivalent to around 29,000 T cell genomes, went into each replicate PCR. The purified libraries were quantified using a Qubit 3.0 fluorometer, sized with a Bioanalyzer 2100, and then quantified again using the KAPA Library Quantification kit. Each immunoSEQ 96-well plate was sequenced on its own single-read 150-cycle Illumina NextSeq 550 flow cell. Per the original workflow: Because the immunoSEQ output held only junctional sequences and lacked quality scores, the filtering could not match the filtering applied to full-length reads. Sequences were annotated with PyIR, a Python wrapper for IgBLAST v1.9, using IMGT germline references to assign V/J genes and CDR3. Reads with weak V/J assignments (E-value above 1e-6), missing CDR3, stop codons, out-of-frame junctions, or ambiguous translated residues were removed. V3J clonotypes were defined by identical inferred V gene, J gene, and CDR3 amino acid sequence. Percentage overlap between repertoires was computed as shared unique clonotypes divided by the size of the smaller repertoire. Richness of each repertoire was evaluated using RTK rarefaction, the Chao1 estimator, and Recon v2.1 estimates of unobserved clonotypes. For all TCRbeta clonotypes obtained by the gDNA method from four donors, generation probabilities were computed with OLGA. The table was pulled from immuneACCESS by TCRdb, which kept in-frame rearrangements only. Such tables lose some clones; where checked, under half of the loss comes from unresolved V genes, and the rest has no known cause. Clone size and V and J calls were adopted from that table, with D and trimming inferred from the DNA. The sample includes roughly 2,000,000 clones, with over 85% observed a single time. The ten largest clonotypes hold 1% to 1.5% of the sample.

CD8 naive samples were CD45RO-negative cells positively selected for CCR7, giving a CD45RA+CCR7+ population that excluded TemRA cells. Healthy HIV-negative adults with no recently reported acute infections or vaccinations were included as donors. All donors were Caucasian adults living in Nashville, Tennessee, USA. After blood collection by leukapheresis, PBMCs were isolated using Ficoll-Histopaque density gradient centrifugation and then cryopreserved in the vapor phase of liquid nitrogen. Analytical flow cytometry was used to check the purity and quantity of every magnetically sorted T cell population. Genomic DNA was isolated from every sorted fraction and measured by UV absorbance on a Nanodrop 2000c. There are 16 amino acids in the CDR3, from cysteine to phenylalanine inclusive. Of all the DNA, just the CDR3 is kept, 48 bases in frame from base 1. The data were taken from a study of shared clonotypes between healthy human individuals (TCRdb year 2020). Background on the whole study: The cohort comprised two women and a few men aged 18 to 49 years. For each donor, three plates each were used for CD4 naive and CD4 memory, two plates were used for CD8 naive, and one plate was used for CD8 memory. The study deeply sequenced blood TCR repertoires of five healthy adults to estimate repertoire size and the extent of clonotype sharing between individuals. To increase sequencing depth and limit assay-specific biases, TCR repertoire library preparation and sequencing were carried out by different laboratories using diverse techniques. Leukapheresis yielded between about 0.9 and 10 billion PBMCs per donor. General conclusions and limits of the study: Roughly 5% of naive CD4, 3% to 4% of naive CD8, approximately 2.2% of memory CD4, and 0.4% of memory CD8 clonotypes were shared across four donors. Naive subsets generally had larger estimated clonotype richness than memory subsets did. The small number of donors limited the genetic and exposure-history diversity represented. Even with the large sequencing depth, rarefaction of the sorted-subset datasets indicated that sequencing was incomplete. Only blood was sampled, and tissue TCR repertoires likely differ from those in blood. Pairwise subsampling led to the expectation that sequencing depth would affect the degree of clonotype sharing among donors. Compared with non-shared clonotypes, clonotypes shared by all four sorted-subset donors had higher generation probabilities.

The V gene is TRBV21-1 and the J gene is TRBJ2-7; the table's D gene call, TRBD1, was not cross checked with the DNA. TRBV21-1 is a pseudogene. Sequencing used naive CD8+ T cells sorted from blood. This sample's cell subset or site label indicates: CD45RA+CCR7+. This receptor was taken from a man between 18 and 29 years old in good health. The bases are TGTGCCAGCAGCAAGCGACAGGAACCCGTGCGCTACGAGCAGTACTTC. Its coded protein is CASSKRQEPVRYEQYF.